These 24 T cell receptor beta chains share one sample of origin, sequenced in a study of blood T cell repertoires in COVID-19. Sequencing was performed with immunoSEQ multiplex PCR; in TCRdb, only in-frame clones are kept and a portion is missing. The repertoire has over 25,000 clones, around nine tenths of them found once; the top ten carry 13% to 15%. Sequencing was performed on peripheral blood. Receptor source: a human donor with active COVID-19. The donor label of this sample is uncertain.

This clone was detected only once. The rearrangement links TRBV19 to TRBJ1-2; tentatively, D is TRBD1 (6 bases). Per the germline V gene, CDR1 is LNHDA and CDR2 is SQIVND (reference sequence). The CDR3 spans 14 residues. V lost 4 bases and J 6 bases, leaving 15 bases between the germline ends. The DNA of the CDR3 is TGTGCCAGTAGTAAATACAGGGTCAGAGATGGCTACACCTTC. Protein product: CASSKYRVRDGYTF.

This chain links TRBV5-1 with TRBJ2-5; 11 nucleotides match TRBD2. V lost 4 bases to trimming and J lost 4 bases; unmatched junction nucleotides: 6. The germline V gene encodes CDR1 SGHRS and CDR2 YFSETQ. The CDR3 length is 15 residues. The CDR3 protein is CASSTTSGGPETQYF. DNA of the CDR3: TGCGCCAGCAGCACTACTAGCGGGGGTCCAGAGACCCAGTACTTC.

The chain is built from TRBV7-3 and TRBJ1-2; D is unresolved. Germline CDR1 is SGHTA and CDR2 is FQGTGA. The CDR3 extends over 13 amino acids. V shed 2 bases and J shed 5 bases, with 9 bases lying between them. The CDR3 is CASSLGQTYGYTF. The CDR3 nucleotides are TGTGCCAGCAGCTTAGGCCAAACATATGGCTACACCTTC.

The J gene is TRBJ1-1, the V gene TRBV19; D is unresolved. The CDR3 has 15 amino acids. With 5 bases removed from V and 1 base from J, the gap between germline ends came to 14 bases. Germline lookup yields CDR1 LNHDA and CDR2 SQIVND (reference sequence). The CDR3 here is CASSADFRRNTEAFF. For the CDR3, the DNA is TGTGCCAGTAGTGCTGACTTCAGACGGAACACTGAAGCTTTCTTT.

V and J are TRBV5-1 and TRBJ2-1; 9 nucleotides match TRBD1. The CDR3 has 15 amino acids. V lost 4 bases, J lost 9 bases, and 11 bases stayed unmatched. CDR1 is SGHRS and CDR2 is YFSETQ in the germline V gene. The CDR3 reads CASSQQGAGWGEQFF. The CDR3 region has the DNA TGCGCCAGCAGCCAACAGGGGGCCGGGTGGGGTGAGCAGTTCTTC.

This clone appeared once. The chain couples TRBV14 to TRBJ2-7; TRBD1 matches at 11 bases. This CDR3 is 15 amino acids long. Germline loops: CDR1 SGHDN, CDR2 FVKESK. The V and J ends lost 1 base and 3 bases, in that order; junction bases with no gene match: 2. DNA of the CDR3: TGTGCCAGCAGCCAAGGGACAGGGGGCTTCTACGAGCAGTACTTC. It encodes CASSQGTGGFYEQYF.

This chain connects TRBV15 to TRBJ2-7, with 9 bases matching TRBD1. Germline CDR1 LNHNV, CDR2 YYDKDF (reference sequence). V was pared by 3 bases and J by 3 bases, with 3 bases of the junction left unmatched. The CDR3 loop spans 14 amino acids. The CDR3 DNA reads as TGTGCCACCAGCAGGGGGGGACAGGGCTACGAGCAGTACTTC. It translates to CATSRGGQGYEQYF.

In its sample, this clone was seen a few times. V and J are TRBV6-5 and TRBJ1-2, with D maybe TRBD1 (6 bases). V dropped 4 bases and J dropped 7 bases, with 10 bases sitting between them. The CDR3 spans 12 residues. Germline CDR1 reads MNHEY; CDR2 reads SVGAGI. The CDR3 reads CASSWRTAGYTF. The CDR3 DNA sequence: TGTGCCAGCAGTTGGAGGACAGCTGGCTACACCTTC.

The chain is built from TRBV6-4 and TRBJ1-5; D might be TRBD1 (6 bases). This CDR3 comprises 15 residues. Germline V CDR1 and CDR2: MRHNA, SNTAGT. Trimming removed 7 bases from V and 5 bases from J, with 18 bases in between. CDR3 sequence reads: CASNPRGGKYQPQHF. DNA of the CDR3: TGTGCCAGCAACCCGAGGGGGGGGAAATATCAGCCCCAGCATTTT.

The J gene is TRBJ2-1, the V gene TRBV10-3; TRBD2 matches 11 bases. Per the germline V gene, CDR1 is ENHRY and CDR2 is SYGVKD. J lost 0 bases, V lost 4 bases, and 11 bases had no gene match. The CDR3 extends over 19 amino acids. The chain's CDR3 is CAISGIGTSGSGSYNEQFF. CDR3 nucleotides: TGTGCCATCAGTGGGATCGGGACTAGCGGATCGGGCTCCTACAATGAGCAGTTCTTC.

This clone came up a few times. The genes are TRBV6-6 and TRBJ1-5; D possibly corresponds to TRBD1 (6 bases). V was pared by 5 bases and J by 3 bases, with 14 bases between. CDR1 is MNHNY, CDR2 SVGAGI, per germline (reference sequence). This CDR3 has 15 residues. The CDR3, as DNA: TGTGCCAGCAGTCTGCTACAGGGCGTCAATCAGCCCCAGCATTTT. It encodes CASSLLQGVNQPQHF.

V and J are TRBV3-1 (or the pseudogene TRBV3-2) and TRBJ2-5, with unresolved D. Trimming pared 2 bases from V and 0 bases from J, leaving 7 bases between. CDR3 length: 14 residues. CDR1 is LGHDT and CDR2 is YNNKEL in the germline V gene (reference sequence). The CDR3 sequence: CASSQHRNQETQYF. The CDR3 region has the DNA TGTGCCAGCAGCCAACACAGAAACCAAGAGACCCAGTACTTC.

V usage is TRBV5-1 and J usage is TRBJ2-5; the match to TRBD2 covers 16 bases. Germline loops: CDR1 SGHRS, CDR2 YFSETQ. V gave up 4 bases and J gave up 5 bases; unmatched junction bases: 11. The CDR3 loop spans 18 amino acids. The CDR3 coding sequence is TGCGCCAGCAGCCTGGGACTAGCGGGGGGGCCTTCCTTCGAGACCCAGTACTTC. Translation: CASSLGLAGGPSFETQYF.

V usage is TRBV18 and J usage is TRBJ1-2, with a possible D match to TRBD1 (5 bases). CDR1 and CDR2 (germline): KGHSH, LQKENI. This CDR3 is 13 amino acids long. Trimming removed 3 bases from V and 5 bases from J, with 10 bases in between. The CDR3 sequence: CASSPDRQYGYTF. In DNA form, the CDR3 reads TGTGCCAGCTCACCGGACCGACAGTATGGCTACACCTTC.

The chain carries TRBV9 and TRBJ2-7; a possible D gene is TRBD2 (6 bases). The germline CDR1 and CDR2 sequences are SGDLS and YYNGEE. The CDR3 loop spans 13 amino acids. The V and J ends lost 3 bases and 1 base respectively, with 8 bases between them. This chain's CDR3 is CASSGGVSYEQYF. CDR3 DNA: TGTGCCAGCAGCGGGGGGGTTTCCTACGAGCAGTACTTC.

Written as DNA, the CDR3 is TGCGCCAGCCGGTCACGGGACACCGGGGAGCTGTTTTTT. It encodes CASRSRDTGELFF. This chain connects TRBV5-1 to TRBJ2-2; no definite D call. From germline, CDR1 is SGHRS and CDR2 YFSETQ. This CDR3 is 13 amino acids long. Deletions cut 7 bases from V and 3 bases from J, with 10 bases between.

This chain uses TRBV6-1 with TRBJ1-5, with D hard to call. The CDR3 covers 18 residues. V lost 0 bases and J 0 bases, leaving 15 bases between the germline ends. The germline V gene encodes CDR1 MNHNS and CDR2 SASEGT. The CDR3 here is CASSEAGTYGDSNQPQHF. The CDR3 nucleotides read TGTGCCAGCAGTGAAGCGGGAACCTACGGGGATAGCAATCAGCCCCAGCATTTT.

This rearrangement joins TRBV2 to TRBJ1-2; the D gene is possibly TRBD1 (6 bases). Trimming took off 7 bases at V and 1 base at J, with 13 bases between the two ends. Germline lookup yields CDR1 SNHLY and CDR2 FYNNEI. The length of the CDR3 is 14 residues. The CDR3 reads CASTNDRINYGYTF. As DNA, the CDR3 is TGTGCCAGCACTAATGACAGGATTAACTATGGCTACACCTTC. The complete variable domain, with remaining parts taken from reference TRBV2 and TRBJ1-2, reads EPEVTQTPSHQVTQMGQEVILRCVPISNHLYFYWYRQILGQKVEFLVSFYNNEISEKSEIFDDQFSVERPDGSNFTLKIRSTKLEDSAMYFCASTNDRINYGYTFGSGTRLTVV.

This chain links TRBV5-1 with TRBJ2-6, with 7 bases identical to TRBD1. The germline V gene has CDR1 SGHRS and CDR2 YFSETQ. J was trimmed by 1 base and V by 6 bases; bases with no gene match: 7. This CDR3 region has 16 residues. The CDR3, as DNA: TGCGCCAGCATGAAGGGGGCAGTATCTGGGGCCAACGTCCTGACTTTC. Its protein is CASMKGAVSGANVLTF.

This chain joins TRBV4-3 and TRBJ1-1; 7 bases map to TRBD1. Germline values: CDR1 LGHNA, CDR2 YSLEER. Trimming removed 4 bases from V and 7 bases from J; junction bases left unmatched: 9. CDR3 size: 14 residues. The CDR3 DNA follows: TGCGCCAGCAGCCGGCAAGAGGGGGCAGATGAAGCTTTCTTT. It codes for CASSRQEGADEAFF.

The V gene is TRBV4-3, the J gene TRBJ1-6, with a weak D call TRBD1 (5 bases). Germline CDR1 is LGHNA and CDR2 is YSLEER. V lost 0 bases to trimming and J lost 0 bases, with 15 bases between them. This CDR3 region has 19 residues. CDR3 in DNA: TGCGCCAGCAGCCAAGAGGATAACAGGTTACTCTCCTATAATTCACCCCTCCACTTT. It encodes CASSQEDNRLLSYNSPLHF.

This chain uses TRBV7-9 with TRBJ2-1, with TRBD2 matching 9 bases. Germline lookup yields CDR1 SEHNR and CDR2 FQNEAQ (reference sequence). J was trimmed by 7 bases and V by 5 bases; bases with no gene match: 6. The CDR3 runs 14 residues. The CDR3 loop is CASSLSGGRNEQFF. The CDR3 DNA reads as TGTGCCAGCAGCCTTAGCGGGGGCCGTAATGAGCAGTTCTTC. Based on the CDR3 plus reference TRBV7-9 and TRBJ2-1, the full variable domain is DTGVSQNPRHKITKRGQNVTFRCDPISEHNRLYWYRQTLGQGPEFLTYFQNEAQLEKSRLLSDRFSAERPKGSFSTLEIQRTEQGDSAMYLCASSLSGGRNEQFFGPGTRLTVL.

This chain joins TRBV9 and TRBJ2-6; D possibly corresponds to TRBD1 (6 bases). CDR3 length: 14 amino acids. The germline V gene encodes CDR1 SGDLS and CDR2 YYNGEE. The V gene lost 3 bases and the J gene lost 8 bases, with 12 bases spanning the gap. The CDR3 is CASSEGVEPNVLTF. The CDR3 DNA follows: TGTGCCAGCAGCGAGGGGGTTGAGCCCAACGTCCTGACTTTC.

This clone was seen only once. The chain carries TRBV2 and TRBJ2-7, with D perhaps TRBD2 (6 bases). Per the germline V gene, CDR1 is SNHLY and CDR2 is FYNNEI. The V and J ends lost 8 bases and 0 bases respectively, with 14 bases between them. The CDR3 contains 14 residues. For the CDR3, the DNA is TGTGCCAGCCGAGGGACTTTCACCTCCTACGAGCAGTACTTC. Translating gives CASRGTFTSYEQYF.